Listed below are T cell receptor beta chains from one sample, sequenced in a study of T cells in Graves' hyperthyroidism and ophthalmopathy. From the multiplex PCR reads, TCRdb called clonotypes with MiXCR, one entry per CDR3 protein. The sample consists of some 380,000 distinct CDR3 sequences, around an eighth of them appearing once. Source material: blood. Receptors originate from a man aged 25-40 years with Graves' hyperthyroidism that later progressed to Graves' ophthalmopathy. Each CDR3 is given with its conserved first and last residue. D genes are given only for firm matches. Clone size is shown for a subset of rows, as once, few, many or a class of expanded clone.

J	V	D	size	CDR3	DNA
TRBJ2-3	TRBV10-3	TRBD2	few	CAISPGGGTDTQYF	TGTGCCATCAGCCCGGGGGGTGGCACAGATACGCAGTATTTT
TRBJ1-2	TRBV20-1	.	few	CSAKTAGSYGYTF	TGCAGTGCGAAGACAGCCGGTAGCTATGGCTACACCTTC
TRBJ1-2	TRBV6-2/TRBV6-3	.	.	CASRMWTGYGYTF	TGTGCCAGCAGAATGTGGACTGGCTATGGCTACACCTTC
TRBJ2-7	TRBV7-9	.	many	CASSSLTIYEQYF	TGTGCCAGCAGCTCACTAACCATTTACGAGCAGTACTTC
TRBJ2-3	TRBV3-1	TRBD2	few	CASSQEVPSGGAWTDTQYF	TGTGCCAGCAGCCAAGAAGTACCTAGCGGGGGGGCCTGGACAGATACGCAGTATTTT
TRBJ1-6	TRBV2	TRBD1	many	CASSGDRGIGNSPLHF	TGTGCCAGCAGTGGGGACAGGGGAATCGGTAATTCACCCCTCCACTTT
TRBJ1-1	TRBV14	.	.	CASSQIPWNTETFF	TGTGCCAGCAGCCAGATTCCATGGAACACTGAAACTTTCTTT
TRBJ1-2	TRBV3-1	.	many	CASSPGNYGYTF	TGTGCCAGCAGCCCTGGGAACTATGGCTACACCTTC
TRBJ2-1	TRBV7-6	TRBD2	.	CASSYLAGGPDEQFF	TGTGCCAGCAGCTATCTAGCGGGGGGGCCAGATGAGCAGTTCTTC
TRBJ2-5	TRBV7-8	.	many	CASSLAGGGPRETQYF	TGTGCCAGCAGCTTAGCGGGGGGGGGGCCTAGGGAGACCCAGTACTTC
TRBJ2-5	TRBV6-1	.	few	CASSESLEGALQETQYF	TGTGCCAGCAGTGAATCATTGGAGGGGGCTTTGCAAGAGACCCAGTACTTC
TRBJ1-1	TRBV15	.	.	CATSRRLGDTEAFF	TGTGCCACCAGCAGGAGATTGGGAGACACTGAAGCTTTCTTT
TRBJ2-1	TRBV5-5	TRBD2	.	CASRSGERYNEQFF	TGCGCCAGCAGAAGCGGGGAAAGGTACAATGAGCAGTTCTTC
TRBJ2-7	TRBV6-1	.	many	CAIRSSYEQYF	TGTGCCATCCGGAGCTCCTACGAGCAGTACTTC
TRBJ2-3	TRBV10-1	.	.	CASSEKGDTQYF	TGCGCCAGCAGTGAGAAGGGAGATACGCAGTATTTT
TRBJ2-2	TRBV27	TRBD1	.	CASSSDRGFSGELFF	TGTGCCAGCAGTTCGGACAGGGGGTTCTCCGGGGAGCTGTTTTTT
TRBJ2-3	TRBV30	.	.	CAWSVYFTDTQYF	TGTGCCTGGAGTGTATACTTCACAGATACGCAGTATTTT
TRBJ2-7	TRBV5-6	TRBD2	.	CASSWRLASYEQYF	TGTGCCAGCAGCTGGCGACTAGCCTCCTACGAGCAGTACTTC
TRBJ2-5	TRBV12-3/TRBV12-4	.	.	CASSFDSWAQYF	TGTGCCAGCAGTTTTGACAGCTGGGCCCAGTACTTC
TRBJ1-5	TRBV20-1	.	many	CSARNSNQPQHF	TGCAGTGCCAGAAACAGCAATCAGCCCCAGCATTTT
TRBJ2-7	TRBV7-9	TRBD2	many	CASSLAGGPSYEQYF	TGTGCCAGCAGCCTAGCGGGGGGGCCCTCCTACGAGCAGTACTTC
TRBJ1-1	TRBV7-2	.	.	CASSLLPETKAFF	TGTGCCAGCAGCTTACTCCCAGAGACCAAGGCTTTCTTT
TRBJ2-2	TRBV5-8	TRBD1	few	CASSTRDRNTGELFF	TGTGCCAGCAGCACCCGGGACAGGAACACCGGGGAGCTGTTTTTT
TRBJ1-1	TRBV7-3	.	many	CASSLWPGTEAFF	TGTGCCAGCAGCTTATGGCCGGGCACTGAAGCTTTCTTT
TRBJ2-2	TRBV18	TRBD1	.	CAGSLSGGYNTGELFF	TGTGCCGGCTCACTCTCAGGGGGCTACAACACCGGGGAGCTGTTTTTT
TRBJ2-7	TRBV28	.	many	CASSFRQVLSYEQYF	TGTGCCAGCAGTTTCCGGCAGGTACTCTCCTACGAGCAGTACTTC
TRBJ2-3	TRBV20-1	.	many	CSARDGGGATDTQYF	TGCAGTGCTAGAGATGGGGGGGGCGCCACAGATACGCAGTATTTT
TRBJ2-5	TRBV7-9	TRBD1	.	CASSLRQGTVQETQYF	TGTGCCAGCAGCTTACGACAGGGAACAGTCCAAGAGACCCAGTACTTC
TRBJ2-3	TRBV5-1	TRBD1	.	CASSLMWGQSTDTQYF	TGCGCCAGCAGCTTGATGTGGGGACAGAGTACAGATACGCAGTATTTT
TRBJ2-5	TRBV12-3/TRBV12-4	TRBD2	.	CASSLDLFGGSFETQYF	TGTGCCAGCAGTTTGGATTTGTTCGGGGGGTCGTTCGAGACCCAGTACTTC
TRBJ2-1	TRBV10-2	TRBD1	.	CASSEQRTGAGEQFF	TGCGCCAGCAGTGAGCAACGGACAGGGGCGGGTGAGCAGTTCTTC
TRBJ2-3	TRBV15	TRBD2	few	CATSRVAGQGDTQYF	TGTGCCACCAGCAGAGTAGCGGGGCAGGGAGATACGCAGTATTTT
TRBJ2-7	TRBV27	.	.	CASSQERSGSYEQYF	TGTGCCAGCAGTCAAGAGCGGTCCGGCTCCTACGAGCAGTACTTC
TRBJ1-1	TRBV28	.	many	CASSLFKAPTEAFF	TGTGCCAGCAGTTTATTCAAAGCCCCCACTGAAGCTTTCTTT
TRBJ2-7	TRBV7-6	.	many	CASSFNRDYEQYF	TGTGCCAGCAGCTTCAACCGGGACTACGAGCAGTACTTC
TRBJ1-5	TRBV5-8	.	.	CASSRGRLTNQPQHF	TGTGCCAGCAGCCGGGGCAGGCTCACTAATCAGCCCCAGCATTTT
TRBJ2-2	TRBV7-3	TRBD1	.	CASSSGSQGHRELFF	TGTGCCAGCAGCTCAGGGTCACAGGGGCACAGGGAGCTGTTTTTT
TRBJ1-1	TRBV5-4	.	few	CASSLPGPRRATEAFF	TGTGCCAGCAGCTTACCCGGGCCCCGACGGGCCACTGAAGCTTTCTTT
TRBJ2-7	TRBV28	.	many	CASGRTAYEQYF	TGTGCCAGCGGCAGGACAGCCTACGAGCAGTACTTC
TRBJ2-7	TRBV2	.	.	CASNGDGGEQYF	TGTGCCAGCAACGGGGATGGAGGCGAGCAGTACTTC